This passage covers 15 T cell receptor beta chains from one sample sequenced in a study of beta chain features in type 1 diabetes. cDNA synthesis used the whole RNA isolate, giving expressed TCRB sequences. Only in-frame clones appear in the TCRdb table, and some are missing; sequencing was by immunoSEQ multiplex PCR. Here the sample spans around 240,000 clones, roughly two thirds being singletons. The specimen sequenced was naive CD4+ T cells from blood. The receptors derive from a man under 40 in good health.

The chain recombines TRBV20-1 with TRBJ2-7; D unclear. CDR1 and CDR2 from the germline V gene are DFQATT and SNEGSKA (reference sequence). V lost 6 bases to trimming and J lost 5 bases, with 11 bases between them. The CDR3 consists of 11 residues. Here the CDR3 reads CSAMGGDEQYF. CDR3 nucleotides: TGCAGTGCCATGGGTGGCGACGAGCAGTACTTC.

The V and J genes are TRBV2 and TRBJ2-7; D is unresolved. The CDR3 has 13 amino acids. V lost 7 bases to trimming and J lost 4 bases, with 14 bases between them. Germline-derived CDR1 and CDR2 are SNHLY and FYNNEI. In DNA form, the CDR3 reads TGTGCCAGCATGGAACGGGTGATTTACGAGCAGTACTTC. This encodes CASMERVIYEQYF.

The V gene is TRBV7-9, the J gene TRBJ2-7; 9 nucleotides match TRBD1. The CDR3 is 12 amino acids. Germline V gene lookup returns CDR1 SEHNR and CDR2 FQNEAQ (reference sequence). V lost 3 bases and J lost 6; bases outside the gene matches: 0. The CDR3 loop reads CASSLDRGEQYF. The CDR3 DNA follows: TGTGCCAGCAGCTTGGACAGGGGCGAGCAGTACTTC.

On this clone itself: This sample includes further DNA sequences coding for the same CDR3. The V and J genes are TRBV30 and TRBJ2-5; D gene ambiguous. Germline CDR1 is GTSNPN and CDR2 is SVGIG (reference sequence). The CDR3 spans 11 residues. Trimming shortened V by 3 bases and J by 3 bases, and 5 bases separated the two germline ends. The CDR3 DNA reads TGTGCCTGGAGCCCCAAAGAGACCCAGTACTTC. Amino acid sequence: CAWSPKETQYF.

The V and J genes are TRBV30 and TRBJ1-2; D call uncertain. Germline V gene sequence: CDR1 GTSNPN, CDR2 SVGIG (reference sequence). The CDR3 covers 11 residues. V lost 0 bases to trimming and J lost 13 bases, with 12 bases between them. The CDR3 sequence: CAWSVFKSCTF. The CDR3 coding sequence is TGTGCCTGGAGTGTTTTTAAGTCCTGCACCTTC.

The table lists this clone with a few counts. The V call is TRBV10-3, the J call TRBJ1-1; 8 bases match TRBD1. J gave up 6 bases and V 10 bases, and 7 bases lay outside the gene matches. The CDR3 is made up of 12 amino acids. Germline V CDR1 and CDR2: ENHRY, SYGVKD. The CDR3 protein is CATQDRGAEAFF. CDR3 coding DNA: TGTGCCACCCAAGACAGGGGCGCTGAAGCTTTCTTT.

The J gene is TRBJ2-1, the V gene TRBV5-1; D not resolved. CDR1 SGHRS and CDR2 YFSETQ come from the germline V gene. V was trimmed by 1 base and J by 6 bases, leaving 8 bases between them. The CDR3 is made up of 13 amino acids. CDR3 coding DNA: TGCGCCAGCAGCTTGTATGGCAGCAATGAGCAGTTCTTC. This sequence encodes CASSLYGSNEQFF.

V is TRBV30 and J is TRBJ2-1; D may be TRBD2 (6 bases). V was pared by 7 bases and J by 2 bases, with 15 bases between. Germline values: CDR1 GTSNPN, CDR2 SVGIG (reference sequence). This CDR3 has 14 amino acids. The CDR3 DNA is TGTGCCTCGGCGGGCGGGGACGCCTACAATGAGCAGTTCTTC. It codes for CASAGGDAYNEQFF.

The CDR3 region has the DNA TGCGCCAGCAGCCAAGGCCCCGGGACCCGCACAGATACGCAGTATTTT. Protein: CASSQGPGTRTDTQYF. This sequence joins TRBV4-3 and TRBJ2-3; either TRBD1 or TRBD2 may fit D (5 bases each). The V gene's germline CDR1 is LGHNA and CDR2 YSLEER. V was cut by 1 base and J by 1 base, with 12 bases left in between. The CDR3 has 16 amino acids.

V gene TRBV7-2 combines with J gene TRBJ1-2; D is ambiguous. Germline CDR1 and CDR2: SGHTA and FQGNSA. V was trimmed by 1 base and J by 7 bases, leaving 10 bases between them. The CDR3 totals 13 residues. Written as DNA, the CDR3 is TGTGCCAGCAGCTTAGGGACCCGAGGTGGCTACACCTTC. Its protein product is CASSLGTRGGYTF.

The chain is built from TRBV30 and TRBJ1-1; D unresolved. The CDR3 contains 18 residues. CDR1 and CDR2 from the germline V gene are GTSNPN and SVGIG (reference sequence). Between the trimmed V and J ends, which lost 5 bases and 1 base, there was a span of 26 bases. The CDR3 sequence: CAWGRQLLNMDANTEAFF. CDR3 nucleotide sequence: TGTGCCTGGGGACGCCAACTTTTAAACATGGACGCGAACACTGAAGCTTTCTTT.

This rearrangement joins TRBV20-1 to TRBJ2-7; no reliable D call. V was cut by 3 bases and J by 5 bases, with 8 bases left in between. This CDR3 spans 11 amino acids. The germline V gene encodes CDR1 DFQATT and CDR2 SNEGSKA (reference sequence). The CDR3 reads CSASDHHEQYF. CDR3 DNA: TGCAGTGCTAGCGACCATCACGAGCAGTACTTC.

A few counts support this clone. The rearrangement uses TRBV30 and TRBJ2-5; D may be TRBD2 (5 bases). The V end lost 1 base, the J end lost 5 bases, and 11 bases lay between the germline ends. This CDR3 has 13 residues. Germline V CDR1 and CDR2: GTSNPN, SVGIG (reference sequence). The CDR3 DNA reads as TGTGCCTGGAGTGGATTAGCGAGGGAGACCCAGTACTTC. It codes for CAWSGLARETQYF.

Here the CDR3 reads CASSAPGLLSYNEQFF. CDR3 nucleotide sequence: TGTGCCAGCAGCGCCCCGGGACTTCTCTCCTACAATGAGCAGTTCTTC. The rearrangement joins TRBV9 to TRBJ2-1; perhaps TRBD2 as D (6 bases). The V end lost 3 bases, the J end lost 0 bases, and 13 bases lay between the germline ends. Germline lookup yields CDR1 SGDLS and CDR2 YYNGEE. The CDR3 sequence is 16 residues long.

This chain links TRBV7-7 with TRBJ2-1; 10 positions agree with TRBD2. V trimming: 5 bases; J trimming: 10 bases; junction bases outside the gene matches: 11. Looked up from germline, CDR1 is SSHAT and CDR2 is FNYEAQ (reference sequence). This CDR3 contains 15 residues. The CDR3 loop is CASSPTSGGAEEQFF. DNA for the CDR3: TGTGCCAGCAGCCCTACGAGCGGGGGGGCCGAAGAGCAGTTCTTC.